Presented here are 6 T cell receptor beta chains from one specimen sequenced in a study of blood T cell repertoires in COVID-19 (dated by TCRdb to 2019 to 2021). Preparation of the library involved the immunoSEQ multiplex PCR assay. Here the immuneACCESS table is served through TCRdb, limited to in-frame sequences with V and J called. Missing clones are a known gap in these copies; in checked studies unresolved V genes cover under half, and the rest lacks a known reason. This sample gives over 25,000 clones in total; 90% to 95% of them show up just once. The top ten clonotypes cover approximately 9.8% of the sample. Sample: peripheral blood. These receptors came from a human donor with active COVID-19. The donor label of this sample is uncertain.

The rearrangement uses TRBV6-6 and TRBJ2-7; 7 bases agree with TRBD2. The CDR3 is 16 amino acids. Germline CDR1 is MNHNY and CDR2 is SVGAGI (reference sequence). The trim removed 5 bases at V and 1 base at J, leaving 11 bases unmatched. CDR3 protein: CASSIPSGVGSYEQYF. The DNA of the CDR3 is TGTGCCAGCAGTATCCCGAGCGGGGTAGGATCCTACGAGCAGTACTTC.

The gene calls are TRBV7-9 and TRBJ1-2; 9 positions match TRBD1. CDR1 SEHNR and CDR2 FQNEAQ come from the germline V gene (reference sequence). Germline trimming cut 0 bases from V and 8 bases from J; bases unmatched to any gene: 10. The CDR3 totals 16 residues. As DNA, the CDR3 is TGTGCCAGCAGCTTAGCCCGCGCGGGACAGGGCCCCGGCTACACCTTC. It is translated as CASSLARAGQGPGYTF.

This chain uses TRBV30 with TRBJ1-3; D is unresolved. Germline V gene lookup returns CDR1 GTSNPN and CDR2 SVGIG (reference sequence). Trimming took 0 bases from V and 2 from J, leaving 11 bases between them. This CDR3 region has 15 residues. CDR3 sequence (DNA): TGTGCCTGGAGTGTTATGTCGAGGGCTGGAAACACCATATATTTT. Translated, it gives CAWSVMSRAGNTIYF.

The V and J genes are TRBV4-2 and TRBJ2-1, with D tentatively TRBD1 (6 bases). Germline V gene data show CDR1 as LGHNA and CDR2 as YNFKEQ. With 0 bases removed from V and 8 bases from J, the gap between germline ends came to 14 bases. This CDR3 is built from 15 residues. This CDR3 is CASSQELYREHEQFF. The CDR3 bases are TGTGCCAGCAGCCAAGAGTTATACAGGGAGCATGAGCAGTTCTTC.

V gene TRBV2 combines with J gene TRBJ2-6, with D perhaps TRBD2 (6 bases). The CDR3 has 22 amino acids. V gave up 7 bases and J gave up 0 bases, with 31 bases separating them. Per the germline V gene, CDR1 is SNHLY and CDR2 is FYNNEI. Written as DNA, the CDR3 is TGTGCCAGCAAAGGGTCGGGGGTCCGAGTGTTAGGCTTCTCCTCTGGGGCCAACGTCCTGACTTTC. This encodes CASKGSGVRVLGFSSGANVLTF.

The chain carries TRBV24-1 and TRBJ2-2, with D perhaps TRBD1 (5 bases). V was shortened by 5 bases and J by 0 bases, with 6 bases between the two germline ends. CDR1 and CDR2 (germline): KGHDR, SFDVKD. This CDR3 comprises 14 residues. The CDR3 loop reads CATSVGANTGELFF. CDR3 bases: TGTGCCACCAGTGTAGGGGCGAACACCGGGGAGCTGTTTTTT.